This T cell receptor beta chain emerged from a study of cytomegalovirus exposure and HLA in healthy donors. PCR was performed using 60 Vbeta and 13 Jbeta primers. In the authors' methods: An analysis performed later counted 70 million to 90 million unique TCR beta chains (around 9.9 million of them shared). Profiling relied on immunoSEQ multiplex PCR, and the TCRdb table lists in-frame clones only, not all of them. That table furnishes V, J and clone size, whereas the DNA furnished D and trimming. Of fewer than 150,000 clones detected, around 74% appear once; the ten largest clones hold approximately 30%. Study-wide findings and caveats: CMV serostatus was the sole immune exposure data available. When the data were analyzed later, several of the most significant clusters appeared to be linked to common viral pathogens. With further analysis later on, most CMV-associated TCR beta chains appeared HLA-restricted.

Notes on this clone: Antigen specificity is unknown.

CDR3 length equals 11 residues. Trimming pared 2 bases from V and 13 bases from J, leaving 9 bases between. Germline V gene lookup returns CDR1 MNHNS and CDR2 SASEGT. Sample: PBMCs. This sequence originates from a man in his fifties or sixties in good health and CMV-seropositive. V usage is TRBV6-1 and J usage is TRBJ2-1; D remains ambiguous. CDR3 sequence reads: CASSEFVGQFF. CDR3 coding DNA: TGTGCCAGCAGTGAATTTGTGGGCCAGTTCTTC.